One TCR beta chain is described in this entry. Its antigen remains unidentified. There are no base qualities to consult, and no much larger clone falls within one base. The data are from a study of CD8 T cells in Susac syndrome (dated by TCRdb to the late 2010s). Some background on the complete study: Repertoire sequencing was used to test whether CD8+ T cell activation and differentiation in Susac syndrome was antigen driven. Study-wide conclusions, independent of this receptor: The number of individuals in the TCR sequencing and HLA analysis was acknowledged as relatively small.

High-throughput TCR beta sequencing profiled peripheral blood CD8+ and CD4+ T cells from healthy donors, Susac syndrome patients and multiple sclerosis patients. Healthy donors were age- and sex-matched controls. Bulk CD8+ and CD4+ T cells were purified by magnetic negative isolation, while CD8+ TEMRA cells were enriched using FACS. Blood was drawn into EDTA tubes, processed within 24 hours, and PBMCs were isolated by density gradient centrifugation. PBMCs intended for TCR sequencing were frozen in liquid nitrogen and were later thawed in a 37 degrees C water bath. The sorted or isolated CD4+, CD8+ and CD8+ TEMRA cells reached a purity of at least 90%. RNA was extracted with the RNeasy kit and roughly 0.45 to 1 ug was reverse transcribed using random hexamers. The immunoSEQ multiplex PCR assay, which covers 54 Vbeta and 13 Jbeta segments, was used to amplify TCR beta CDR3 regions. To correct PCR amplification bias, a synthetic template baseline was used for both primer optimization and computational correction. The source study handled its data this way. Only productive sequences were kept, with reads annotated to V, D and J genes according to IMGT and analyzed in immunoSEQ Analyzer. To calculate clonality, Shannon entropy was normalized by log2 of the number of productive unique sequences and then subtracted from one. For each patient and control, public and private clones were evaluated among the 100 most prevalent clones. Clones were defined as Susac-specific if absent from the healthy and MS cohorts, from more than 900 published viral clones and from other ImmuneACCESS disease sequences. Starting from the raw public reads, TCRdb applied fastp trimming at Q25, assembled clones with MiXCR and retained in-frame beta chains. Rows matching on CDR3 protein sequence are summarized as one entry with the most common DNA and genes. The authors' filters were not applied to this entry. The sample table holds around 200,000 distinct CDR3 sequences, of which 85% to 95% were seen once. The ten largest clones add up to approximately 0.1% of the sample.

V is clipped by 3 bases and J by 1 base, and the sequence between their germline boundaries is 9 bases long. The CDR3 holds 13 amino acids from the cysteine to the phenylalanine. CDR3 DNA is the only sequence kept; it has 39 bases, read in frame from the first base. The germline V gene (reference sequence) provides CDR1 DFQATT and CDR2 SNEGSKA. The sequence joins TRBV20-1 to TRBJ1-1, with a tentative D gene TRBD1 over 5 matching bases. The clonotype originates from a human donor in good health. The sequencing sample was made of CD4+ T cells from PBMCs. At the DNA level, the sequence is TGCAGTGCTAGCTCGGACAAGAACACTGAAGCTTTCTTT. The resulting protein is CSASSDKNTEAFF.